This entry describes one TCR beta chain. Its antigen is currently unknown. The sample holds other DNA sequences that translate to the same CDR3. These data belong to a study of cytomegalovirus exposure and HLA in healthy donors. Points from the study as a whole: In an earlier analysis, most TCR beta V segments were productive about 87% or about 30% of the time.

PCR primers comprised 60 Vbeta and 13 Jbeta primers. Only in-frame clones appear in the TCRdb table, and some are missing; sequencing was by immunoSEQ multiplex PCR. The repertoire holds more than 95,000 clones, with roughly 80% as singletons. Source material: PBMCs. The clonotype comes from a man aged 18-30 years in good health and CMV-seropositive.

The CDR3 is CASSLQGTEAFF. The DNA of the CDR3 is TGTGCCAGCAGCTTACAGGGCACTGAAGCTTTCTTT. This chain links TRBV11-2 with TRBJ1-1, with D possibly being TRBD1 (5 bases). Looked up from germline, CDR1 is SGHAT and CDR2 is FQNNGV. This CDR3 comprises 12 residues. V was cut by 2 bases and J by 4 bases, with 5 bases left in between.